The 30 T cell receptor beta chains reported below all come from one sample, sequenced in a study of blood T cell repertoires in COVID-19. Repertoires were generated with immunoSEQ multiplex PCR, while TCRdb's copy carries only in-frame clones and drops some. The sample includes tens of thousands of clones, 75% to 90% seen only once; the top ten take around a quarter. Sequencing input: peripheral blood. These receptors were taken from a man in his forties or fifties with active or convalescent COVID-19.

The rearrangement links TRBV27 to TRBJ2-1, with 10 bases matching TRBD2. Germline trimming cut 2 bases from V and 7 bases from J; bases unmatched to any gene: 8. CDR1 and CDR2 from the germline V gene are MNHEY and SMNVEV (reference sequence). The CDR3 length is 16 residues. The CDR3 protein is CASSLLGLAEGNEQFF. CDR3 nucleotides: TGTGCCAGCAGTTTACTCGGACTAGCGGAGGGGAATGAGCAGTTCTTC.

V gene TRBV5-4 combines with J gene TRBJ2-1; 9 nucleotides line up with TRBD2. CDR3 size: 16 residues. Germline CDR1 SGHNT, CDR2 YYREEE (reference sequence). The ends lost 4 bases at V and 7 bases at J; junction bases unmatched: 12. This CDR3 reads CASSAGGDYSGNEQFF. Here the CDR3 DNA reads TGTGCCAGCAGCGCGGGGGGGGACTATAGCGGGAATGAGCAGTTCTTC.

This clone has only a few counts. V and J are TRBV10-3 and TRBJ1-1, with TRBD1 matching over 10 bases. V was clipped by 7 bases and J by 4 bases; unmatched bases: 6. CDR3 length: 14 amino acids. Germline CDR1 and CDR2: ENHRY and SYGVKD. The CDR3 bases are TGTGCCATCACCCGGGGACAGGGGATCACTGAAGCTTTCTTT. The encoded protein is CAITRGQGITEAFF.

This chain connects TRBV5-1 to TRBJ2-1; 15 bases fit TRBD2. This CDR3 contains 20 residues. Germline values: CDR1 SGHRS, CDR2 YFSETQ. J lost 5 bases, V lost 0 bases, and 12 bases had no gene match. CDR3 DNA sequence: TGCGCCAGCAGCTTGGTTGGGACTAGCGGGGGGCCTTGGGCGGACAATGAGCAGTTCTTC. Its protein product is CASSLVGTSGGPWADNEQFF.

The chain is built from TRBV20-1 and TRBJ2-7; D is perhaps TRBD1 (5 bases). The CDR3 loop spans 12 amino acids. V lost 3 bases to trimming and J lost 2 bases, with 8 bases between them. CDR1 and CDR2 (germline): DFQATT, SNEGSKA (reference sequence). CDR3 sequence (DNA): TGCAGTGCTAGTCCACAGGCCTACGAGCAGTACTTC. This encodes CSASPQAYEQYF.

The J gene is TRBJ2-5, the V gene TRBV19; 7 positions agree with TRBD2. Germline loops: CDR1 LNHDA, CDR2 SQIVND (reference sequence). The CDR3 runs to 15 residues. Trimming removed 3 bases from V and 3 bases from J; junction bases left unmatched: 7. The CDR3 loop is CASSIGGRGEETQYF. The CDR3 DNA sequence: TGTGCCAGTAGTATTGGGGGGAGGGGAGAAGAGACCCAGTACTTC.

The chain has TRBV25-1 and TRBJ2-1; TRBD2 matches at 9 bases. Germline assignment: CDR1 MGHDK and CDR2 SYGVNS. CDR3 length equals 16 residues. Trimming took 3 bases from V and 7 from J; bases not matched to a gene: 10. The CDR3 DNA reads as TGTGCCAGCAGTGATCTGACTAGCGGAGCCGGGAATGAGCAGTTCTTC. This encodes CASSDLTSGAGNEQFF.

This clone was picked up one time. The rearrangement links TRBV29-1 to TRBJ2-3; 8 bases fit TRBD1. The CDR3 length is 14 residues. V lost 6 bases, J lost 6 bases, and 11 bases stayed unmatched. Germline loops: CDR1 SQVTM, CDR2 ANQGSEA. Here the CDR3 DNA reads TGCAGCGTAACTAGGGGGCAGGGGGCCGATACGCAGTATTTT. Translating gives CSVTRGQGADTQYF.

J is TRBJ2-7 and V is TRBV29-1, with 8 bases identical to TRBD1. The ends lost 6 bases at V and 4 bases at J; junction bases unmatched: 5. Per germline, CDR1 SQVTM and CDR2 ANQGSEA. CDR3 size: 12 residues. The CDR3 DNA reads TGCAGCGTCCGGGACAGGACTTACGAGCAGTACTTC. Protein product: CSVRDRTYEQYF.

The V gene is TRBV2, the J gene TRBJ2-5; D ambiguous. V shed 6 bases and J shed 1 base, with 6 bases lying between them. The germline CDR1 and CDR2 sequences are SNHLY and FYNNEI. The CDR3 runs 12 residues. CDR3 region: CASSRTQETQYF. The CDR3 DNA sequence: TGTGCCAGCAGCAGAACCCAAGAGACCCAGTACTTC.

The rearrangement links TRBV19 to TRBJ2-1, with D perhaps TRBD2 (5 bases). CDR3 length: 15 amino acids. From germline, CDR1 is LNHDA and CDR2 SQIVND (reference sequence). With 1 base removed from V and 5 bases from J, the gap between germline ends came to 12 bases. Here the CDR3 reads CASSIGTFSHNEQFF. The CDR3 DNA reads TGTGCCAGTAGTATAGGGACTTTCAGTCACAATGAGCAGTTCTTC.

The chain carries TRBV6-2 or TRBV6-3 and TRBJ2-4; D is possibly TRBD2 (5 bases). Trimming took 7 bases from V and 0 from J, leaving 19 bases between them. CDR1 and CDR2 (germline): MNHEY, SVGEGT. The CDR3 consists of 17 residues. CDR3 in amino acids: CASNPQEEILAKNIQYF. DNA for the CDR3: TGTGCCAGCAACCCCCAGGAGGAGATCTTAGCCAAAAACATTCAGTACTTC.

The V and J genes are TRBV6-6 and TRBJ1-2; D is unresolved. Trimming took off 0 bases at V and 0 bases at J, with 5 bases between the two ends. Per germline, CDR1 MNHNY and CDR2 SVGAGI (reference sequence). The CDR3 sequence is 14 residues long. The CDR3 sequence is CASSYSATNYGYTF. The CDR3 DNA reads as TGTGCCAGCAGTTACTCAGCTACTAACTATGGCTACACCTTC.

This chain connects TRBV15 to TRBJ1-2, with 7 bases identical to TRBD1. The CDR3 contains 14 residues. Germline trimming cut 2 bases from V and 4 bases from J; bases unmatched to any gene: 4. Germline V gene data show CDR1 as LNHNV and CDR2 as YYDKDF (reference sequence). CDR3 DNA: TGTGCCACCAGCAGATCGGGACAGTCCTATGGCTACACCTTC. Its translation is CATSRSGQSYGYTF. Looking up the rest from reference TRBV15 and TRBJ1-2 gives the full variable domain: DAMVIQNPRYQVTQFGKPVTLSCSQTLNHNVMYWYQQKSSQAPKLLFHYYDKDFNNEADTPDNFQSRRPNTSFCFLDIRSPGLGDTAMYLCATSRSGQSYGYTFGSGTRLTVV.

The J gene is TRBJ2-1, the V gene TRBV12-5; D perhaps matches TRBD2 (6 bases). V shed 6 bases and J shed 5 bases, with 11 bases lying between them. From germline, CDR1 is LGHNT and CDR2 FRNRAP. CDR3 size: 13 residues. In DNA, the CDR3 is TGTGCTAGTGGAGGGACTGAGAACAATGAGCAGTTCTTC. Translated: CASGGTENNEQFF.

The rearrangement links TRBV7-2 to TRBJ2-3; 7 bases match TRBD1. J lost 4 bases, V lost 7 bases, and 14 bases had no gene match. The CDR3 is 16 amino acids. Germline CDR1 is SGHTA and CDR2 is FQGNSA. Here the CDR3 reads CASIAIPGQHPDTQYF. The CDR3 nucleotides read TGTGCCAGCATCGCGATCCCGGGACAGCATCCAGATACGCAGTATTTT.

CDR3 in DNA: TGTGCCAGCAGCCCGCGGGGGGGTTGGAGCACAGATACGCAGTATTTT. It specifies CASSPRGGWSTDTQYF. The V gene is TRBV9, the J gene TRBJ2-3, with 9 bases that match TRBD2. The CDR3 spans 16 residues. Germline loops: CDR1 SGDLS, CDR2 YYNGEE. V was pared by 4 bases and J by 0 bases, with 6 bases of the junction left unmatched.

The rearrangement joins TRBV19 to TRBJ1-4; D possibly corresponds to TRBD1 (6 bases). Germline lookup yields CDR1 LNHDA and CDR2 SQIVND (reference sequence). The CDR3 has 11 residues. In nucleotides, the CDR3 is TGTGGGACAGAGTATAATGAAAAACTGTTTTTT. As protein: CGTEYNEKLFF.

J is TRBJ1-5 and V is TRBV18, with unresolved D. Germline lookup yields CDR1 KGHSH and CDR2 LQKENI. V shed 5 bases and J shed 0 bases, with 8 bases lying between them. This CDR3 has 14 residues. In DNA, the CDR3 is TGTGCCAGCTCAGAGAAGTATAGCAATCAGCCCCAGCATTTT. This encodes CASSEKYSNQPQHF.

This clone showed up just once. This chain connects TRBV6-5 to TRBJ2-2, with D tentatively TRBD2 (7 bases). Germline V lookup: CDR1 MNHEY, CDR2 SVGAGI. V lost 8 bases, J lost 5 bases, and 15 bases lay in between. The CDR3 runs to 14 residues. CDR3 region: CASGEGGWTGELFF. CDR3 bases: TGTGCCAGCGGGGAGGGGGGATGGACCGGGGAGCTGTTTTTT.

V usage is TRBV6-6 and J usage is TRBJ1-2; unclear D gene. The CDR3 extends over 14 amino acids. With 7 bases removed from V and 4 bases from J, the gap between germline ends came to 16 bases. Germline CDR1 reads MNHNY; CDR2 reads SVGAGI (reference sequence). The CDR3 sequence: CASTQAPTLYGYTF. The CDR3 bases are TGTGCCAGCACCCAGGCCCCAACCCTCTATGGCTACACCTTC.

The chain has TRBV6-2 or TRBV6-3 and TRBJ1-6, with 9 bases fitting TRBD1. The CDR3 length is 17 residues. Germline trimming cut 5 bases from V and 9 bases from J; bases unmatched to any gene: 14. Germline V gene lookup returns CDR1 MNHEY and CDR2 SVGEGT. The CDR3, as DNA: TGTGCCAGCAGTCAAATCCCTGGACAGGGGCGGGTTTCACCCCTCCACTTT. Translated, it gives CASSQIPGQGRVSPLHF.

The V and J genes are TRBV9 and TRBJ1-3, with 9 bases fitting TRBD1. With V trimmed by 3 bases and J by 2 bases, 3 bases remained unmatched. This CDR3 region has 15 residues. Looked up from germline, CDR1 is SGDLS and CDR2 is YYNGEE. The CDR3 protein is CASSGDRAAGNTIYF. The CDR3 DNA reads TGTGCCAGCAGCGGGGACAGGGCGGCTGGAAACACCATATATTTT.

The genes are TRBV5-1 and TRBJ2-3, with TRBD2 matching 7 bases. With 2 bases clipped from V and 4 bases from J, the junction kept 19 bases outside the gene matches. This CDR3 spans 19 amino acids. Germline CDR1 is SGHRS and CDR2 is YFSETQ. This chain's CDR3 is CASSFAGRGGGSNPDTQYF. In DNA form, the CDR3 reads TGCGCCAGCAGCTTCGCGGGGCGAGGTGGCGGGAGTAACCCAGATACGCAGTATTTT.

The V call is TRBV9, the J call TRBJ2-5; 7 bases are a match to TRBD1. CDR1 is SGDLS, CDR2 YYNGEE, per germline. There are 14 residues in the CDR3. V lost 0 bases to trimming and J lost 5 bases; unmatched junction nucleotides: 4. CDR3 amino acids: CASSVAGQSETQYF. CDR3 coding DNA: TGTGCCAGCAGCGTAGCGGGACAGTCGGAGACCCAGTACTTC.

This clone was observed once. This rearrangement joins TRBV30 to TRBJ2-7, with no clear D. Trimming took off 0 bases at V and 4 bases at J, with 4 bases between the two ends. Germline lookup yields CDR1 GTSNPN and CDR2 SVGIG (reference sequence). This CDR3 comprises 11 residues. The CDR3 spells CAWSVPYEQYF. CDR3 in DNA: TGTGCCTGGAGTGTTCCATACGAGCAGTACTTC.

The chain links TRBV28 to TRBJ1-1; possibly TRBD1 for D (6 bases). Germline V gene sequence: CDR1 MDHEN, CDR2 SYDVKM. The germline V and J ends were trimmed by 7 bases and 4 bases, with 28 bases remaining between them. CDR3 length: 18 residues. The DNA of the CDR3 is TGTGCCAGCACCTCGGGGGGGCGCGGCATATTATTCCGCACTGAAGCTTTCTTT. It is translated as CASTSGGRGILFRTEAFF.

The V and J genes are TRBV4-1 and TRBJ2-2; 7 positions agree with TRBD1. Germline V gene sequence: CDR1 MGHRA, CDR2 YSYEKL. The J segment lost 6 bases and the V segment lost 1 base, leaving 17 bases of the junction unmatched. The CDR3 extends over 19 amino acids. The CDR3 here is CASSQGLLRRQGRPGELFF. The CDR3 nucleotides read TGCGCCAGCAGCCAAGGGTTGTTACGTCGACAGGGACGACCCGGGGAGCTGTTTTTT.

V gene TRBV5-1 combines with J gene TRBJ2-5; 8 bases map to TRBD1. There are 16 residues in the CDR3. V dropped 0 bases and J dropped 2; count of bases not matched to a gene: 6. Looked up from germline, CDR1 is SGHRS and CDR2 is YFSETQ. The CDR3 DNA is TGCGCCAGCAGCTTGGACCCGGGACAGGTTCAAGAGACCCAGTACTTC. Its translation: CASSLDPGQVQETQYF.

The chain has TRBV3-1 (or the pseudogene TRBV3-2) and TRBJ2-1; 13 bases fit TRBD2. From germline, CDR1 is LGHDT and CDR2 YNNKEL (reference sequence). Losses at the gene ends were 4 bases for V and 3 bases for J; bases not matched to a gene: 0. The CDR3 consists of 15 residues. Written as DNA, the CDR3 is TGTGCCAGCAGCCGACTAGCGGGAGGCTACAATGAGCAGTTCTTC. Amino acid sequence: CASSRLAGGYNEQFF.